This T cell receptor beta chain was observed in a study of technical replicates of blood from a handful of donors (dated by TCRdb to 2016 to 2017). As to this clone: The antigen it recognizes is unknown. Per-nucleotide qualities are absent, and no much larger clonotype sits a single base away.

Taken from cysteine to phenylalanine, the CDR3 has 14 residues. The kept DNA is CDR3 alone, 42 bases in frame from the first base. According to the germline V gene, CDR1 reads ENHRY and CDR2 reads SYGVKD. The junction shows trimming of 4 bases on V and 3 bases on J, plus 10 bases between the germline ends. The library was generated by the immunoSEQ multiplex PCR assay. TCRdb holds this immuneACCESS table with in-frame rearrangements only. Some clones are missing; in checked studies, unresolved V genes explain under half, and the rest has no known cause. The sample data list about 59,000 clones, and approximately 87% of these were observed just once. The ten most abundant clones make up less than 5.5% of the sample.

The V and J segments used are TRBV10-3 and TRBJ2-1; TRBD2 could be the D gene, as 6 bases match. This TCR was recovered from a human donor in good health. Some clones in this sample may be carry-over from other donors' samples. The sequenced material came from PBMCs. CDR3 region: CAISGDSNYNEQFF. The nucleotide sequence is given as TGTGCCATCAGTGGGGACTCAAACTACAATGAGCAGTTCTTC.